This T cell receptor beta chain was identified during a study of blood T cell repertoires in COVID-19. Study background: The United States, Italy and Spain were the sources of the acute and convalescent COVID-19 samples. The cDNA or gDNA used as material had been derived from T cells, B-cell-depleted T cells, or PBMCs.

Looked up from germline, CDR1 is LGHNT and CDR2 is FRNRAP. The V gene end was trimmed by 4 bases and the J gene end by 7 bases; junction bases not matched to a gene: 5. The CDR3 has 14 amino acids. Authors' processing steps: Researchers report that nucleated cell counts were estimated from reference gene primer amplification. Only in-frame clones appear in the TCRdb table, and some are missing; sequencing was by immunoSEQ multiplex PCR. The DNA gave D and trimming, while V, J and clone size come from that table. The sample records some 97,000 clones, roughly 92% being singletons. Sequenced input: peripheral blood. The chain uses TRBV12-5 and TRBJ2-7; 12 positions agree with TRBD1. The clonotype was recovered from a man in his forties or fifties with active COVID-19. DNA of the CDR3: TGTGCTAGTGGTTGGGGACAGGGGGCTGGGGAGCAGTACGTC. Translation gives CASGWGQGAGEQYV.